This T cell receptor (beta chain) originates from a study of CD8+ T cells in alopecia areata (dated by TCRdb to between 2017 and 2018). Study-wide context: Treated patients were enrolled in an open-label pilot trial of oral tofacitinib, 5 to 10 mg twice daily, for moderate-to-severe alopecia areata. TCRbeta CDR3 regions were amplified by immunoSEQ multiplex PCR using 35 Vbeta forward and 13 Jbeta reverse primers. Clonality in the scalp was compared among normal scalp (n=4), patchy alopecia areata scalp (n=8), and alopecia totalis/universalis scalp (n=8). Patients stayed on tofacitinib for 6 to 18 months and then had 6 months of follow-up off drug so that delayed response and recurrence could be assessed. RNA came from the PAXgene miRNA kit for fixed scalp, the miRNeasy kit for PBMCs, and the RNeasy kit for mouse skin. On the human side, TCRbeta sequencing was run on scalp tissue and on sorted CD4+ and CD8+ peripheral blood T cells from healthy controls and from alopecia areata patients with either patchy or totalis/universalis disease. To study T cell clonal expansion in alopecia areata, the researchers applied high-throughput TCRbeta sequencing to both the C3H/HeJ mouse model and human patients. Patients on tofacitinib were biopsied at baseline and after 4 and 24 weeks of treatment, and several of the patients also had a later scalp biopsy.

Libraries were built with the immunoSEQ multiplex PCR assay. For TCR sequencing, RNA was extracted from every sample and reverse transcribed into cDNA to serve as template. First-strand cDNA was synthesized using SuperScript III with a 2:1 mix of oligo-dT and random hexamers. Amplification bias was assessed with a synthetic immune receptor repertoire, and residual bias was removed computationally. In the source study's methods: Raw reads were preprocessed to remove errors, and CDR3 was defined according to IMGT conventions as the region from the conserved cysteine to phenylalanine. To get clonality, Shannon entropy was normalized by log2 of the number of productive unique TCRs and the result was subtracted from 1. CD4 or CD8 identity of scalp clones was inferred by cross-referencing scalp TCRbeta sequences with sorted blood CD4 and CD8 repertoires. As stored in TCRdb, this immuneACCESS dataset retains in-frame rearrangements with V and J assigned. A fraction of the clones does not appear; measured against another copy, unresolved V genes explain less than half of the discrepancy, and the remainder lacks a known reason. V and J calls and clone size are as listed in that table; D and trimming were resolved from the DNA. This sample gives 130,000 or so clones in total; roughly 50% of them show up just once. Approximately 18% of the sample comes from the top ten.

What the research found in general, with its limitations: Compared with normal scalp, lesional scalp, particularly in alopecia totalis/universalis, had higher clonality and more expanded CD8+ clones, which suggests antigenic drive. Unlike mouse skin, where gammadelta T cells dominate, normal human skin contains resident alphabeta T cells that get sequenced too, which complicates analysis of the scalp TCR repertoire. TCR sequences shared between patients were less clear than in mice, possibly partly because of HLA diversity in the patient population.

With regard to this clone: Its antigen remains unidentified. Qualities for individual bases were not recorded, and no much larger clone is one base off.

The CDR3 measures 17 amino acids from cysteine to phenylalanine. Only the CDR3 part of the read is kept: 51 bases, read in frame from the first base. Trimming leaves V shorter by 0 bases and J shorter by 8 bases, with the junction holding 13 bases beyond the gene matches. CDR1 and CDR2, looked up from the germline V gene (reference sequence), are LNHDA and SQIVND. The time point tag for this specimen amounts to: baseline before oral tofacitinib. Lesional scalp punch biopsies and peripheral blood were obtained from alopecia areata patients. PBMCs were isolated by density centrifugation and stained for CD3, CD4 and CD8, after which CD4+ and CD8+ T cells were sorted on a FACSAria.

Here the chain combines TRBV19 and TRBJ2-1; the central 7 bases match TRBD2. Specimen: CD8+ T cells sorted from blood, collected at week 0. The source of this sequence is a human donor with alopecia areata. DNA sequence: TGTGCCAGTAGTATAGATCTCGAGACTAGCTGGCGAGATGAGCAGTTCTTC. This sequence encodes CASSIDLETSWRDEQFF.